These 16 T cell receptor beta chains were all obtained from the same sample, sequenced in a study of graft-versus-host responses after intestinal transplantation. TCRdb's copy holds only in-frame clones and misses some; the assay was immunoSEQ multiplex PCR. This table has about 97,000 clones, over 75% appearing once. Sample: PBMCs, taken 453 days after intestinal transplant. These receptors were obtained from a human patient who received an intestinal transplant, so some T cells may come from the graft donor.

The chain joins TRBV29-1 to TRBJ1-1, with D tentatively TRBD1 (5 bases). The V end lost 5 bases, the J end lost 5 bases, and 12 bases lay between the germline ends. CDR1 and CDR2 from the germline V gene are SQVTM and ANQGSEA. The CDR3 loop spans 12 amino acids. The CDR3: CSVTPGGTEAFF. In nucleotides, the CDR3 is TGCAGCGTTACCCCCGGGGGGACTGAAGCTTTCTTT.

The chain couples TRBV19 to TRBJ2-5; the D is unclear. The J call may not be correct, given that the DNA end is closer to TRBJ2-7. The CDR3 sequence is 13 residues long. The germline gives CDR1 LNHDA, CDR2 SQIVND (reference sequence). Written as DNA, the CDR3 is TGTGCCAGTGCCCCGGGCCACCCCTACGAGCAGTACTTC. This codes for CASAPGHPYEQYF.

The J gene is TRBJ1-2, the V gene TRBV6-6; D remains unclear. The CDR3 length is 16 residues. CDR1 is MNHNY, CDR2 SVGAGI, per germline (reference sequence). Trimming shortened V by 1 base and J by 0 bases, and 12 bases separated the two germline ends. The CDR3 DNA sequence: TGTGCCAGCAGTTACTACAGCGCCATTGCTAACTATGGCTACACCTTC. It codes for CASSYYSAIANYGYTF.

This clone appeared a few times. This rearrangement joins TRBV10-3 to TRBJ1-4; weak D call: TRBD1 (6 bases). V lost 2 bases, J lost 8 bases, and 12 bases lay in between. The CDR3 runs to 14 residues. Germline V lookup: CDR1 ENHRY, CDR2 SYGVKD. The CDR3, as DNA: TGTGCCATCAGTGAGCTCGGGACACCCGAAAAACTGTTTTTT. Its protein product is CAISELGTPEKLFF.

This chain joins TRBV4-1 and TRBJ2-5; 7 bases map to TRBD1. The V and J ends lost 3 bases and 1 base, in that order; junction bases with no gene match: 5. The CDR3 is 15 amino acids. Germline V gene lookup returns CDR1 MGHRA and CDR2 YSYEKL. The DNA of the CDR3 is TGCGCCAGCAGCCACAAAAGGACAGGCCAAGAGACCCAGTACTTC. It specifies CASSHKRTGQETQYF.

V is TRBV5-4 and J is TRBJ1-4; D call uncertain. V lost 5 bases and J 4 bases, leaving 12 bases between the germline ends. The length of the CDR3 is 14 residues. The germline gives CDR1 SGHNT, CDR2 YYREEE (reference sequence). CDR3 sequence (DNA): TGTGCCAGCAGTACGGACGGAAGTAATGAAAAACTGTTTTTT. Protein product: CASSTDGSNEKLFF. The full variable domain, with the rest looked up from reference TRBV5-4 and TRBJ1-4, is ETGVTQSPTHLIKTRGQQVTLRCSSQSGHNTVSWYQQALGQGPQFIFQYYREEENGRGNFPPRFSGLQFPNYSSELNVNALELDDSALYLCASSTDGSNEKLFFGSGTQLSVL.

CDR3 amino acids: CASSLVQGNTEAFF. CDR3 nucleotide sequence: TGTGCCAGCAGCTTAGTCCAGGGGAACACTGAAGCTTTCTTT. The chain couples TRBV7-9 to TRBJ1-1; perhaps TRBD1 as D (5 bases). Germline V gives CDR1 SEHNR, CDR2 FQNEAQ (reference sequence). V was shortened by 1 base and J by 1 base, with 7 bases between the two germline ends. CDR3 length: 14 amino acids.

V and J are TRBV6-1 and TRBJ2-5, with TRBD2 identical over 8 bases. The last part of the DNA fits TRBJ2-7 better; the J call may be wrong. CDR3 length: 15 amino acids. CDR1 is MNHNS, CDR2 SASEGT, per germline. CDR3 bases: TGTGCCAGCAGTGAAGAAGGAGCGGGGGCCTACGAGCAGTACTTC. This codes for CASSEEGAGAYEQYF.

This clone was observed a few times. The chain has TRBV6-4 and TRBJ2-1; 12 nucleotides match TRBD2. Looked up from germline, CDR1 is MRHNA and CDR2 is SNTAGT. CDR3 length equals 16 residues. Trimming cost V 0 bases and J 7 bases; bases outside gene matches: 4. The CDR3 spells CASSDSASGGGNEQFF. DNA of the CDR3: TGTGCCAGCAGTGACTCTGCTAGCGGGGGGGGTAATGAGCAGTTCTTC.

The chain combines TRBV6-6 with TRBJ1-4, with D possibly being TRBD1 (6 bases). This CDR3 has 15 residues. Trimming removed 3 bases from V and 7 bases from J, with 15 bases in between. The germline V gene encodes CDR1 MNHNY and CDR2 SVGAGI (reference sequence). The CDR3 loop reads CASSYRGAGSEKLFF. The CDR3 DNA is TGTGCCAGCAGTTATCGGGGGGCGGGGAGTGAAAAACTGTTTTTT.

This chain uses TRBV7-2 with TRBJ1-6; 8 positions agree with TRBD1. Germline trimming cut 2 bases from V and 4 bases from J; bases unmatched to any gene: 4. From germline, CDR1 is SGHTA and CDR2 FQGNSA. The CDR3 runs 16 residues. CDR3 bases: TGTGCCAGCAGCTTACCGACAGGGGTTTATAATTCACCCCTCCACTTT. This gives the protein CASSLPTGVYNSPLHF.

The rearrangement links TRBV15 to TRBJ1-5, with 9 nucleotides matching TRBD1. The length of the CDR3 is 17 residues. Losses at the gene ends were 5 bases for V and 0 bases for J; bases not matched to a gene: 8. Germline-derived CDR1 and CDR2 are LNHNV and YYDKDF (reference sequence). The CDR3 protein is CATSARRGQGSNQPQHF. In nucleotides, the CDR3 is TGTGCCACCAGCGCCAGGAGGGGACAGGGTAGCAATCAGCCCCAGCATTTT.

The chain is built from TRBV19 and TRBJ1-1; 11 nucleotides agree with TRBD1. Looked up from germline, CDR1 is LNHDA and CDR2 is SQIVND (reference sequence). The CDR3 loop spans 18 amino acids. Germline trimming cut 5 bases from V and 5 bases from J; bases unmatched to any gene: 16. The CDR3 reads CASSYNPFRTGGATEAFF. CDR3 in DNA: TGTGCCAGTAGTTATAATCCGTTTAGGACAGGGGGCGCGACTGAAGCTTTCTTT.

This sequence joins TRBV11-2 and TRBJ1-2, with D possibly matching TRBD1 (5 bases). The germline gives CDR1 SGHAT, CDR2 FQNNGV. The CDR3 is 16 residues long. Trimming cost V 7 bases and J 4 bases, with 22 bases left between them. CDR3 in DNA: TGTGCCAGCACCTCGACGGGGGTAAAGGGAGTCTATGGCTACACCTTC. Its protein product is CASTSTGVKGVYGYTF.

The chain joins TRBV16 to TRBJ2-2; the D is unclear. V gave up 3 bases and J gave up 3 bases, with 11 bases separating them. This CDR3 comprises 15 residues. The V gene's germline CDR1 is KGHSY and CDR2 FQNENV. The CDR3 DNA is TGTGCCAGCAGCCAGAATCGGCAGTACACCGGGGAGCTGTTTTTT. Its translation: CASSQNRQYTGELFF.

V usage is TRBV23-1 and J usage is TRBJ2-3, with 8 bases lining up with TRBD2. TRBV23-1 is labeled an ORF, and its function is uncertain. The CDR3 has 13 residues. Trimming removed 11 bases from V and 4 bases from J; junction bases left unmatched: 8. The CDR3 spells CAPPRGGADTQYF. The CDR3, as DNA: TGCGCCCCTCCCCGGGGGGGGGCAGATACGCAGTATTTT.